This paragraph covers one T cell receptor (beta chain) sequence. There are a few counts of this clone. It has no known antigen specificity. No qualities accompany the bases; no much larger clone lies one base away. Trimming costs V 0 bases and J 1 base, and their ends lie 12 bases apart. Reading the germline V gene gives CDR1 SGDLS and CDR2 YYNGEE. The CDR3 measures 16 amino acids from cysteine to phenylalanine. The entry retains the CDR3 DNA only, 48 bases that are in frame from base 1. This sample was taken from a study of beta chain features in type 1 diabetes (dated by TCRdb to about 2018). Regarding the study in general: Mean age, gender distribution, total cell number and subset yield were not different between patients and healthy donors. Whereas all 28 donors provided naive and central memory subsets, regulatory and stem cell-like memory subsets were isolated from just 8 patients and about 8 healthy donors. A total of approximately 110,000,000 sorted cells were examined across all samples, and a strong correlation was observed between cell number per subset and RNA yield. In the study, recently diagnosed type 1 diabetes patients and matched healthy donors were compared on the TCRB repertoires of their sorted circulating CD4+ T cell subsets.

The study at large found these results: Type 1 diabetes patients showed a moderate but significant shortening of TCRB CDR3 length in all four CD4+ subsets. Because cDNA was sequenced instead of genomic DNA, activated cells with high expression could be over-represented, although the groups did not differ in activation or CD3 levels. Because the HLA sub-analyses included only small numbers of individuals, any influence of HLA type on TCRB rearrangement was left unresolved. Shorter templates might have been favored by PCR, but patient and control samples were amplified and corrected together, so both groups would have been affected equally by any skew. Naive, central memory and regulatory TCRB repertoires appeared to be more similar among patients than among healthy donors. Patients with type 1 diabetes made fewer insertions and deleted more nucleotides at VDJ recombination sites, implying thymic rearrangement abnormalities.

Each donor gave one peripheral blood draw, about 110 mL on average, collected into heparinised tubes. A BD FACSAria II and a panel including CD45RO, CCR7, CD25, CD127, CD95 and CD27 were used to sort naive, central memory, regulatory and stem cell-like memory CD4+ T cells. A purity above 98% was achieved for all sorted populations. Right away, PBMCs were isolated by Lymphoprep density gradient centrifugation and were stained directly, with no culture step. To minimize batch effects, samples were stained and sorted in pairs, one healthy donor with one patient per experiment. All of the isolated RNA was reverse transcribed with the High Capacity cDNA Reverse Transcription Kit, so expressed TCRB transcripts were sequenced. Deep immunoSEQ sequencing was performed on naive, central memory and regulatory T cell samples, with an average of around 3.5 million total reads per sample. Sorted cells were lysed in RLT buffer, and RNA was extracted using DNase-treated RNeasy Micro or Mini kits according to cell number. To prevent cross-contamination, every cell subset was processed on its own, while patient and healthy donor samples were processed together. TCRB sequences were amplified from cDNA with the immunoSEQ multiplex PCR, producing 87-bp fragments spanning the CDR3 region. The amplicons were sequenced using the Illumina HiSeq platform. Per the source publication's procedure: Synthetic template baselines were used to correct PCR bias computationally, reads within Hamming distance 2 were collapsed, and singletons that could not be merged were discarded. Reads were aligned against IMGT so that V, D and J genes, CDR3 length and insertions or deletions at six rearrangement sites could be assigned. Clonotype counts were normalized to sorted cell number within each subset before computing true diversity and Gini coefficients with the tcR R package. The overlap coefficient, calculated on TCRB nucleotide sequences, was used to quantify repertoire sharing. Here the immuneACCESS table is served through TCRdb, limited to in-frame sequences with V and J called. Missing clones are a known gap in these copies; in checked studies unresolved V genes cover under half, and the rest lacks a known reason. That table supplies the V and J calls and clone size; D and trimming were determined from the DNA. The sample contains roughly 150,000 clones, over 7.5% of them found a single time. 0.55% to 0.75% of the sample rests with the top ten.

The clonotype comes from a young man in good health. The sequencing input was central memory CD4+ T cells from blood. The chain is made from TRBV9 and TRBJ2-3, and possibly TRBD2, on 6 matching bases. The CDR3 loop reads CASSVGDLSGTDTQYF. The DNA sequence is as follows: TGTGCCAGCAGCGTAGGGGACTTATCAGGCACAGATACGCAGTATTTT.